Only one count was recorded for the clone carrying this T cell receptor beta chain. The target antigen is unknown. Sorted-subset replicate PCR reactions were performed with roughly 200 ng DNA, corresponding to roughly 31,000 T cell genomes. Sequencing was performed with immunoSEQ multiplex PCR; in TCRdb, only in-frame clones are kept and a portion is missing. In the table there are around 510,000 clones, about 96% of which are singletons. This entry belongs to a study of shared clonotypes between healthy human individuals. On the study more broadly: A few men and a couple of women, aged 18 to 49, were donors. The plates for each donor numbered three CD4 naive, three CD4 memory, two CD8 naive and one CD8 memory.

The V gene's germline CDR1 is SGHRS and CDR2 YFSETQ. The CDR3 consists of 15 residues. The junction had 7 bases not matched to a gene; V was cut back by 4 bases and J by 2 bases. Study-wide results and caveats: Large sequencing depth failed to make sorted-subset sequencing complete, rarefaction showed.

The V gene is TRBV5-1, the J gene TRBJ2-3, with 7 bases identical to TRBD1. The sequencing input was naive CD4+ T cells sorted from blood. Noted subset: CD45RA+ positively selected. This receptor was taken from a woman aged 30 to 39 in good health. The CDR3 is CASSPSGQLTDTQYF. Here the CDR3 DNA reads TGCGCCAGCAGCCCCTCGGGACAGCTCACAGATACGCAGTATTTT. Supplemented by reference TRBV5-1 and TRBJ2-3, the full variable domain reads KAGVTQTPRYLIKTRGQQVTLSCSPISGHRSVSWYQQTPGQGLQFLFEYFSETQRNKGNFPGRFSGRQFSNSRSEMNVSTLELGDSALYLCASSPSGQLTDTQYFGPGTRLTVL.